The sequence of this T cell receptor (beta chain) was determined in a study of T cell repertoires in cytomegalovirus infection. Background on the study: Evidence of both CMV infection and a matching HLA type came from public TCR beta signatures. Study-level points and caveats: Totalled public TCR beta family frequency picked out people who carried CMV plus the relevant HLA. Dominating the ex vivo response were TCR beta clonotypes that were CMV-specific and HLA-C-restricted.

A word on this clonotype: Its antigen remains unidentified. A much larger clone lies one base from this, so it may be a read error.

V lost 4 bases and J 0 bases, leaving 13 bases between the germline ends. Germline lookup yields CDR1 MNHEY and CDR2 SMNVEV (reference sequence). CDR3 length: 16 amino acids. TCRdb recomputed calls from the reads with MiXCR, one row per CDR3 protein. The data hold approximately 500,000 distinct CDR3 sequences, with around 10% observed a single time. This sequence originates from a human donor in good health (CMV status not recorded). Some clones in this sample may be carry-over from other donors' samples. Specimen: PBMCs. The V and J genes are TRBV27 and TRBJ2-4; either TRBD1 or TRBD2 may fit D (5 bases each). The CDR3 nucleotides are TGTGCCAGCAGTTCGATCAGAGGGGTAGCCAAAAACATTCAGTACTTC. This gives the protein CASSSIRGVAKNIQYF.